The present T cell receptor beta chain was sequenced within a study of cytomegalovirus exposure and HLA in healthy donors. The V and J ends lost 3 bases and 1 base, in that order; junction bases with no gene match: 5. CDR1 SGHVS and CDR2 FQNEAQ come from the germline V gene. This CDR3 spans 15 amino acids. General study points: Investigators reported under 200 TCR beta chains as tied to cytomegalovirus. Cytomegalovirus status was reportedly diagnosed by the classifier with high specificity and sensitivity.

To note about this clone: The antigen remains undetermined.

Only in-frame clones appear in the TCRdb table, and some are missing; sequencing was by immunoSEQ multiplex PCR. The table includes approximately 180,000 clones, 85% to 90% detected once. The source of this sequence is a woman in her 30s in good health and CMV-seronegative. The V gene is TRBV7-8, the J gene TRBJ2-5, with 7 nucleotides matching TRBD2. Material: PBMCs. Here the CDR3 reads CASSLVGEGQETQYF. The CDR3 region has the DNA TGTGCCAGCAGCTTGGTCGGGGAGGGCCAAGAGACCCAGTACTTC.